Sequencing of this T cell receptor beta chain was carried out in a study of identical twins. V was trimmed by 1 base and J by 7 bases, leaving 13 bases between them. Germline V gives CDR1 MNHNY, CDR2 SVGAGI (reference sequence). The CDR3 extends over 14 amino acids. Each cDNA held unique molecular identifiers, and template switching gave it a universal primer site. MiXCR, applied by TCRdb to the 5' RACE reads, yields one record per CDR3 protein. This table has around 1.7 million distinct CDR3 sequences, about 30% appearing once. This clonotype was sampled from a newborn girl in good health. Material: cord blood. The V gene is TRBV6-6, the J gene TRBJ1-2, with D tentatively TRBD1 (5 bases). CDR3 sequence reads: CASSYYAGIGGYTF. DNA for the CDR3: TGTGCCAGCAGTTACTATGCAGGGATCGGTGGCTACACCTTC.